These T cell receptor beta chains were read from a single sample in a study of metastatic and nonmetastatic thyroid tumors. TCRdb recomputed clones from the PCR reads via MiXCR. The sample has about 9,900 clones, approximately 9.9% seen once. Sequenced input: tumor tissue. These receptors all come from a female donor with papillary thyroid cancer or a benign thyroid nodule (not recorded which). Some clones in this sample may be carry-over from other donors' samples. CDR3s include the opening cysteine and the closing phenylalanine or tryptophan. The order of the fields is CDR3 DNA, CDR3 protein, D gene, clone size, J gene, V gene. A D gene is named only where the DNA matches it firmly. Size tells how often a clone was seen (once, few, many) or the class of an expanded clone, and some rows leave it out.

CDR3nt: TGTGCCAGCAGCCGACCGTTAGGGGCCGGTCAGCCCCAGCATTTT
CDR3aa: CASSRPLGAGQPQHF
d_gene: -
abundance: -
j_gene: TRBJ1-5
v_gene: TRBV28

CDR3nt: TGTGCCAGCAGTGAGAGGCAGCCGAACACCGGGGAGCTGTTTTTT
CDR3aa: CASSERQPNTGELFF
d_gene: -
abundance: medium-sized
j_gene: TRBJ2-2
v_gene: TRBV6-1

CDR3nt: TGTGCCAGCAGCCGTCAGTTGTCTGGAAACACCATATATTTT
CDR3aa: CASSRQLSGNTIYF
d_gene: -
abundance: many
j_gene: TRBJ1-3
v_gene: TRBV14

CDR3nt: TGCGCCAGCATCTCCGGGACAGGGGGAAGTTTTCAGCCCCAGCATTTT
CDR3aa: CASISGTGGSFQPQHF
d_gene: TRBD1
abundance: -
j_gene: TRBJ1-5
v_gene: TRBV5-6

CDR3nt: TGTGCCAGCAGTTACGCGGGGACTTCCAGCTCCTACAATGAGCAGTTCTTC
CDR3aa: CASSYAGTSSSYNEQFF
d_gene: -
abundance: many
j_gene: TRBJ2-1
v_gene: TRBV6-5

CDR3nt: TGTGCCAGTAACCGGGACGCGTCAAACACTGAAGCTTTCTTT
CDR3aa: CASNRDASNTEAFF
d_gene: -
abundance: medium-sized
j_gene: TRBJ1-1
v_gene: TRBV19

CDR3nt: TGCGCCAGCAGCTTGGCGCCCTCGAGCATATCCTACGAGCAGTACTTC
CDR3aa: CASSLAPSSISYEQYF
d_gene: -
abundance: many
j_gene: TRBJ2-7
v_gene: TRBV5-1

CDR3nt: TGTGCCAGTAGTATTCGGGCGGGAGGGGCAGTTGAGCAGTTCTTC
CDR3aa: CASSIRAGGAVEQFF
d_gene: TRBD2
abundance: medium-sized
j_gene: TRBJ2-1
v_gene: TRBV19

CDR3nt: TGTGCCAGCAGCAGAGCAGCAGAGACCCAGTACTTC
CDR3aa: CASSRAAETQYF
d_gene: -
abundance: many
j_gene: TRBJ2-5
v_gene: TRBV2

CDR3nt: TGTGCCAGCAGTGGAGTAGGGGTCTACGAGCAGTACTTC
CDR3aa: CASSGVGVYEQYF
d_gene: -
abundance: medium-sized
j_gene: TRBJ2-7
v_gene: TRBV2

CDR3nt: TGTGCCTCGTTGGTAGGGGGCTGGGACACTGAAGCTTTCTTT
CDR3aa: CASLVGGWDTEAFF
d_gene: TRBD1
abundance: medium-sized
j_gene: TRBJ1-1
v_gene: TRBV6-1

CDR3nt: TGTGCCAGCAGCTTAGAGGCCGGGACAGTCTACGAGCAGTACTTC
CDR3aa: CASSLEAGTVYEQYF
d_gene: TRBD1
abundance: medium-sized
j_gene: TRBJ2-7
v_gene: TRBV7-3

CDR3nt: TGCAGTGCTAGTTCAGAAGGGGGATGCTCTGGAAACACCATATATTTT
CDR3aa: CSASSEGGCSGNTIYF
d_gene: -
abundance: many
j_gene: TRBJ1-3
v_gene: TRBV20-1

CDR3nt: TGTGCCAGCAGTCGCTACCCCGTGGGGGCCGGCTACAATGAGCAGTTCTTC
CDR3aa: CASSRYPVGAGYNEQFF
d_gene: -
abundance: many
j_gene: TRBJ2-1
v_gene: TRBV2

CDR3nt: TGTGCCAGCAGTCTTGGGCGCCCCAGAACAGATACGCAGTATTTT
CDR3aa: CASSLGRPRTDTQYF
d_gene: -
abundance: few
j_gene: TRBJ2-3
v_gene: TRBV6-2/TRBV6-3

CDR3nt: TGCAGTGCATCGGGACAGGGATACGGCTACACCTTC
CDR3aa: CSASGQGYGYTF
d_gene: TRBD1
abundance: -
j_gene: TRBJ1-2
v_gene: TRBV20-1

CDR3nt: TGTGCCACCAGCATGGGAACAGGGGCTTTAGGAAACACCATATATTTT
CDR3aa: CATSMGTGALGNTIYF
d_gene: TRBD1
abundance: -
j_gene: TRBJ1-3
v_gene: TRBV15

CDR3nt: TGTGCCAGCAGCCTTTGGACAGGGGGCACGGGGACTGAAGCTTTCTTT
CDR3aa: CASSLWTGGTGTEAFF
d_gene: TRBD1
abundance: many
j_gene: TRBJ1-1
v_gene: TRBV3-1

CDR3nt: TGTGCCAGCAGCCAAGATTTGGGGACCTACAATGAGCAGTTCTTC
CDR3aa: CASSQDLGTYNEQFF
d_gene: -
abundance: -
j_gene: TRBJ2-1
v_gene: TRBV4-2

CDR3nt: TGCAGTGCTAGAGCGAGCGGAGCCTTGGCCAATGAGCAGTTCTTC
CDR3aa: CSARASGALANEQFF
d_gene: -
abundance: medium-sized
j_gene: TRBJ2-1
v_gene: TRBV20-1

CDR3nt: TGTGCCATCAGTACCAACCCGGGGACTAATGAAAAACTGTTTTTT
CDR3aa: CAISTNPGTNEKLFF
d_gene: -
abundance: medium-sized
j_gene: TRBJ1-4
v_gene: TRBV10-3

CDR3nt: TGCAGTGCTAGCTTTCCTAGCAACCCCTACGAGCAGTACTTC
CDR3aa: CSASFPSNPYEQYF
d_gene: -
abundance: medium-sized
j_gene: TRBJ2-7
v_gene: TRBV20-1

CDR3nt: TGTGCCAGCACCCGACCCGGCACAGATACGCAGTATTTT
CDR3aa: CASTRPGTDTQYF
d_gene: -
abundance: medium-sized
j_gene: TRBJ2-3
v_gene: TRBV6-2/TRBV6-3

CDR3nt: TGTGCCAGCAGTAGACAGGGCGCGGCAACTAATGAAAAACTGTTTTTT
CDR3aa: CASSRQGAATNEKLFF
d_gene: TRBD1
abundance: few
j_gene: TRBJ1-4
v_gene: TRBV6-4

CDR3nt: TGCGCCAGCAGCCCTTGGGGCGGGGGGCTTTCTATCACAGATACGCAGTATTTT
CDR3aa: CASSPWGGGLSITDTQYF
d_gene: TRBD2
abundance: -
j_gene: TRBJ2-3
v_gene: TRBV4-1

CDR3nt: TGCGCCAGCAGCCAAGAGCCCCGAGGGGTTAACACCGGGGAGCTGTTTTTT
CDR3aa: CASSQEPRGVNTGELFF
d_gene: -
abundance: -
j_gene: TRBJ2-2
v_gene: TRBV4-1

CDR3nt: TGTGCCAGCAGTTACTCGATCTGGGGACTAGCGGGAGGGCCGGGAGATACGCAGTATTTT
CDR3aa: CASSYSIWGLAGGPGDTQYF
d_gene: TRBD2
abundance: -
j_gene: TRBJ2-3
v_gene: TRBV6-2/TRBV6-3

CDR3nt: TGTGACAGCCAAGAAGGACGGAATACGCAGTATTTT
CDR3aa: CDSQEGRNTQYF
d_gene: -
abundance: few
j_gene: TRBJ2-3
v_gene: TRBV2

CDR3nt: TGTGCCAGCAGCTTAACACCAGGCGGAAACACCATATATTTT
CDR3aa: CASSLTPGGNTIYF
d_gene: -
abundance: many
j_gene: TRBJ1-3
v_gene: TRBV7-2